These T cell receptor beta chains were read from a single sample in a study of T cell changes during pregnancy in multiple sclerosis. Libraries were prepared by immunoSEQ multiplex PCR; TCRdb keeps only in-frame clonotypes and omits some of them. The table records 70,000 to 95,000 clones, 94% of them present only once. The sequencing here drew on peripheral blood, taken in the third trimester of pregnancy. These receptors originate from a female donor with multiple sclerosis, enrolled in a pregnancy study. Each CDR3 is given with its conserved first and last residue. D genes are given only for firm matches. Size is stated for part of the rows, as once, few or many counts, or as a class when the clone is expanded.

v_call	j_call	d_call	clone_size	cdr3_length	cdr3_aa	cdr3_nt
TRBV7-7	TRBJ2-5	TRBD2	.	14	CASSSVGLKETQYF	TGTGCTAGCAGCTCAGTGGGACTAAAAGAGACCCAGTACTTC
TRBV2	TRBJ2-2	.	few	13	CASRQAPAGELFF	TGTGCCAGTAGACAGGCTCCTGCCGGGGAGCTGTTTTTT
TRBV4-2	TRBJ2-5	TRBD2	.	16	CASSQDGGRALETQYF	TGTGCCAGCAGCCAAGATGGCGGGAGGGCCTTGGAGACCCAGTACTTC
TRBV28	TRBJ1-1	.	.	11	CVTISNTEAFF	TGTGTGACAATTTCTAACACTGAAGCTTTCTTT
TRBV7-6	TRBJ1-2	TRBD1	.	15	CASSPRQGPIYGYTF	TGTGCCAGCAGCCCCCGACAGGGACCGATCTATGGCTACACCTTC
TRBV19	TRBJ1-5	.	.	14	CASSIRNSHQPQHF	TGTGCCAGTAGTATCAGGAATAGTCACCAGCCCCAGCATTTT
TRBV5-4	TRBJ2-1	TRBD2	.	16	CASSLWGGRGSNEQFF	TGTGCCAGCAGCTTGTGGGGCGGGAGGGGGTCCAATGAGCAGTTCTTC
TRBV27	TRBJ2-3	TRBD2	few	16	CASSLTSGRVIDTQYF	TGTGCCAGCAGTCTGACTAGCGGGAGAGTTATAGATACGCAGTATTTT
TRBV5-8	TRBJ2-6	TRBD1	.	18	CASSRRDRYKPGANVLTF	TGTGCCAGCAGTCGTAGGGACAGATATAAACCTGGGGCCAACGTCCTGACTTTC
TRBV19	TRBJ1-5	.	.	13	CASSLHSYQPQHF	TGTGCCAGTAGTCTTCACAGCTATCAGCCCCAGCATTTT
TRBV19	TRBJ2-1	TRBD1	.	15	CASSIGDRGFEEQFF	TGTGCCAGTAGTATTGGGGACAGGGGATTCGAGGAGCAGTTCTTC
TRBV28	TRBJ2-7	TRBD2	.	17	CASSSRRASGSSYEQYF	TGTGCCAGCAGTTCTCGGCGGGCTAGCGGGAGCTCCTACGAGCAGTACTTC
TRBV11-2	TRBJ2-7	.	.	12	CASSLGTPEQYF	TGTGCCAGCAGCCTCGGGACACCCGAGCAGTACTTC
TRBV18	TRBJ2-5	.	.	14	CASSPRATQETQYF	TGTGCCAGCTCACCACGGGCAACTCAAGAGACCCAGTACTTC
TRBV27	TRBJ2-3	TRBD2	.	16	CASSSPSSGATDTQYF	TGTGCCAGCAGTTCCCCATCTAGCGGAGCCACAGATACGCAGTATTTT
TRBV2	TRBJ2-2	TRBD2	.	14	CASSEISGRLFLFF	TGTGCCAGCAGTGAAATAAGCGGGAGGCTATTTTTGTTTTTT
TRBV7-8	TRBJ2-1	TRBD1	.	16	CASSPPGGRAHNEQFF	TGTGCCAGCAGCCCTCCAGGGGGTCGCGCACACAATGAGCAGTTCTTC
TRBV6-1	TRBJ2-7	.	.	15	CASSAGTLGPYEQYF	TGTGCCAGCAGTGCCGGGACACTAGGCCCCTACGAGCAGTACTTC